The 3 T cell receptor beta chains in this list originate from one sample, sequenced in a study of shared clonotypes between healthy human individuals. Libraries were prepared by immunoSEQ multiplex PCR; TCRdb keeps only in-frame clonotypes and omits some of them. The data show roughly 2,500,000 clones, roughly 93% seen once. The sequenced sample consisted of naive CD4+ T cells from PBMCs. Subset described: CD45RA+ positively selected. These receptors were obtained from a man in his late teens or twenties in good health. Some clones in this sample may be carry-over from other donors' samples.

The V call is TRBV7-6, the J call TRBJ2-3; D gene uncertain. Per germline, CDR1 SGHVS and CDR2 FNYEAQ. This CDR3 spans 12 amino acids. V dropped 5 bases and J dropped 4 bases, with 7 bases sitting between them. The CDR3 region has the DNA TGTGCCAGCAGCCTGAACTCAGATACGCAGTATTTT. This encodes CASSLNSDTQYF.

This chain uses TRBV28 with TRBJ1-5; D gene unclear. The CDR3 has 15 residues. The V gene's germline CDR1 is MDHEN and CDR2 SYDVKM. V was shortened by 2 bases and J by 6 bases, with 14 bases between the two germline ends. The CDR3, as DNA: TGTGCCAGCAGTTTACTCCAGGTCTTAGGTCAGCCCCAGCATTTT. Translating gives CASSLLQVLGQPQHF.

The rearrangement uses TRBV7-9 and TRBJ2-7, with unresolved D. Per germline, CDR1 SEHNR and CDR2 FQNEAQ (reference sequence). V was shortened by 6 bases and J by 4 bases, with 16 bases between the two germline ends. The length of the CDR3 is 14 residues. In DNA, the CDR3 is TGTGCCAGCAGTAGGGCTGGCAGTAGGTACGAGCAGTACTTC. Translation: CASSRAGSRYEQYF.